The next 14 T cell receptor beta chains were all read from a single sample in a study of regulatory T cells in long-lasting Graves disease. Researchers made TCR beta libraries by using iRepertoire HTBI primers and running Arm-PCR on CDR3 regions. TCRdb independently ran MiXCR on the multiplex PCR reads; one entry per CDR3 protein. The repertoire holds about 470,000 distinct CDR3 sequences, with 15% as singletons. Time point denoted: newly diagnosed GD, antithyroid drugs for less than 3 months. PBMC-derived RNA was used for the TCR library. The sample was also reused in another study, on T cells in Graves' hyperthyroidism and ophthalmopathy.

The source was peripheral blood mononuclear cells (PBMCs), collected at new diagnosis, from a patient treated with antithyroid drugs. Receptor source: a woman younger than 45 with Graves disease.

This clonotype was seen many times. The chain recombines TRBV20-1 with TRBJ2-7; no clear D. Per germline, CDR1 DFQATT and CDR2 SNEGSKA (reference sequence). Trimming stripped 3 bases from V and 5 bases from J, with 11 bases between. The CDR3 spans 12 residues. This CDR3 reads CSASFGPDEQYF. CDR3 coding DNA: TGCAGTGCTAGTTTCGGACCCGACGAGCAGTACTTC.

This clonotype was counted many times. The V and J genes are TRBV3-1 and TRBJ2-1; possible D gene TRBD1, 5 bases. Germline V gene sequence: CDR1 LGHDT, CDR2 YNNKEL (reference sequence). The CDR3 spans 13 residues. V was clipped by 8 bases and J by 5 bases, with 13 bases between them. The CDR3 nucleotides read TGTGCCAGCGTGGGGCAGTTTCACAATGAGCAGTTCTTC. The encoded protein is CASVGQFHNEQFF.

This clonotype was picked up many times. This sequence joins TRBV11-1 and TRBJ2-1; perhaps TRBD1 as D (7 bases). V lost 1 base, J lost 13 bases, and 14 bases lay in between. Looked up from germline, CDR1 is SGHAT and CDR2 is FQDESV (reference sequence). This CDR3 has 13 residues. CDR3 sequence: CASSLGRGQFQFF. CDR3 DNA sequence: TGTGCCAGCAGCTTAGGGAGGGGACAGTTCCAGTTCTTC.

This clonotype was seen a handful of times. This chain joins TRBV4-1 and TRBJ2-5; D assignment may be TRBD1 or TRBD2 (5 bases each). V was clipped by 2 bases and J by 1 base, with 11 bases between them. Germline values: CDR1 MGHRA, CDR2 YSYEKL. This CDR3 spans 15 amino acids. In DNA, the CDR3 is TGCGCCAGCAGCCAACCGGGACGGCGCCAAGAGACCCAGTACTTC. Encoded protein: CASSQPGRRQETQYF.

The gene calls are TRBV24-1 and TRBJ2-3; 9 positions agree with TRBD2. Germline lookup yields CDR1 KGHDR and CDR2 SFDVKD. The CDR3 covers 15 residues. Trimming at V came to 8 bases and at J to 2 bases, leaving 7 bases not matched to a gene. The DNA for the CDR3 is TGTGCCACCACGGCTGGCGGGAGGGCCACAGATACGCAGTATTTT. Its translation is CATTAGGRATDTQYF.

This clonotype occurred many times. This sequence joins TRBV12-3 or TRBV12-4 and TRBJ2-1, with D hard to call. The CDR3 consists of 14 residues. Trimming stripped 5 bases from V and 3 bases from J, with 11 bases between. The CDR3 sequence is CASSPPNSYNEQFF. CDR3 bases: TGTGCCAGCAGTCCGCCGAACAGCTACAATGAGCAGTTCTTC.

There are a few counts of this clonotype. The junction departs from germline at one end; a sequencing error may be responsible. The chain carries TRBV5-1 and TRBJ2-5, with TRBD1 as a possible D gene (5 bases). Germline assignment: CDR1 SGHRS and CDR2 YFSETQ. CDR3 length: 14 amino acids. The CDR3 is CASSLVAGLETRYF. The DNA of the CDR3 is TGCGCCAGCAGCTTGGTAGCAGGGTTAGAGACCCGGTACTTC.

The rearrangement links TRBV30 to TRBJ1-1; 9 nucleotides line up with TRBD1. J was trimmed by 5 bases and V by 0 bases; bases with no gene match: 4. This CDR3 has 14 amino acids. The germline V gene has CDR1 GTSNPN and CDR2 SVGIG (reference sequence). CDR3 bases: TGTGCCTGGAGTGTGGGTGACAGGGGGACTGAAGCTTTCTTT. Protein: CAWSVGDRGTEAFF. Using reference TRBV30 and TRBJ1-1 for the parts outside the CDR3, the full variable domain is SQTIHQWPATLVQPVGSPLSLECTVEGTSNPNLYWYRQAAGRGLQLLFYSVGIGQISSEVPQNLSASRPQDRQFILSSKKLLLSDSGFYLCAWSVGDRGTEAFFGQGTRLTVV.

This sequence joins TRBV18 and TRBJ2-7; D possibly corresponds to TRBD2 (7 bases). The V and J ends lost 2 bases and 4 bases respectively, with 15 bases between them. Germline V gene lookup returns CDR1 KGHSH and CDR2 LQKENI. This CDR3 contains 15 residues. In nucleotides, the CDR3 is TGTGCCAGCTCACCAAAAGCGGGACAAGGTTACGAGCAGTACTTC. Its protein is CASSPKAGQGYEQYF.

Written as DNA, the CDR3 is TGTGCCAGCAGCGAGGACGCCCGGTCGGAGGAAAAACTGTTTTTT. It yields the protein CASSEDARSEEKLFF. The rearrangement joins TRBV7-2 to TRBJ1-4; D is uncertain. V lost 5 bases to trimming and J lost 8 bases, with 18 bases between them. The CDR3 is 15 residues long. The germline V gene has CDR1 SGHTA and CDR2 FQGNSA.

Many counts were recorded for this clonotype. This chain uses TRBV6-5 with TRBJ2-2, with TRBD2 identical over 12 bases. There are 22 residues in the CDR3. V was clipped by 2 bases and J by 1 base; unmatched bases: 17. Germline lookup yields CDR1 MNHEY and CDR2 SVGAGI. The CDR3 DNA reads TGTGCCAGCAGTTACACGAGACTCGTCGCGACTAGCGGGAGTTTGAACACCGGGGAGCTGTTTTTT. This translates into CASSYTRLVATSGSLNTGELFF.

This clonotype was counted ten times or more. The chain joins TRBV12-3 or TRBV12-4 to TRBJ1-5; maybe TRBD1 (6 bases). The CDR3 spans 17 residues. V dropped 3 bases and J dropped 4 bases, with 19 bases sitting between them. The CDR3 spells CASSLGPGATLNQPQHF. The DNA of the CDR3 is TGTGCCAGCAGTTTGGGCCCGGGGGCAACCCTTAATCAGCCCCAGCATTTT.

Comments on this clonotype: A single base is all that separates this from a far larger clone, so a read error is likely. V usage is TRBV11-2 and J usage is TRBJ2-1; TRBD2 agrees at 13 bases. After removal of 7 bases from V and 9 bases from J, the junction contained 12 bases not matched to a gene. CDR1 SGHAT and CDR2 FQNNGV come from the germline V gene. The CDR3 extends over 16 amino acids. In nucleotides, the CDR3 is TGTGCCAGCAACACCGGGACTAGCGGGAAGGGGGTTGAGCAGTTCTTC. Translation: CASNTGTSGKGVEQFF.

The genes are TRBV12-3 or TRBV12-4 and TRBJ2-1; TRBD2 agrees at 10 bases. J lost 4 bases, V lost 6 bases, and 9 bases had no gene match. The CDR3 runs to 16 residues. The CDR3 reads CASSSPGLAEYNEQFF. CDR3 nucleotide sequence: TGTGCCAGCAGCTCGCCTGGACTAGCGGAATACAATGAGCAGTTCTTC.